The sequence of this TCR beta chain was determined in a study of T cell responses to AZD1222 COVID-19 vaccine. The CDR3 consists of 14 residues. V was shortened by 2 bases and J by 3 bases, with 8 bases between the two germline ends. Germline CDR1 reads MNHEY; CDR2 reads SVGEGT. TCRdb's copy holds only in-frame clones and misses some; the assay was immunoSEQ multiplex PCR. This sample has under 80,000 clones, with roughly 88% found just once. Here the sequenced sample was peripheral blood, taken on day 0 of AZD1222 vaccination. The sequence derives from an adult in good health. V gene TRBV6-2 or TRBV6-3 combines with J gene TRBJ1-5; D call uncertain. The CDR3 nucleotides are TGTGCCAGCAGTTACGAGGGTTACAATCAGCCCCAGCATTTT. It is translated as CASSYEGYNQPQHF.